This section outlines one T cell receptor beta chain sequence together with its context. As handled by the study authors: Amplification with reference gene primers provided the estimates of nucleated cell counts. The data were produced by immunoSEQ multiplex PCR, yet TCRdb's version contains in-frame clones alone and is incomplete. The V and J calls and clone size come from that table; D and trimming were worked out from the DNA. This sample has some 200,000 clones, with about 88% found just once. The data are from a study of blood T cell repertoires in COVID-19. Looking at the study overall: From the United States, Italy and Spain came samples of acute and convalescent COVID-19. PBMCs, B-cell-depleted T cells, or T cells provided the cDNA or gDNA that made up the material.

This clonotype originated in an elderly woman in a cohort sampled during active or convalescent COVID-19. Sequenced: peripheral blood.

Written as DNA, the CDR3 is TGCGCCAGCAGCCCCGGGACTAGTAAAACTAACGAGCAGTACGTC. Its translation: CASSPGTSKTNEQYV. This chain uses TRBV5-1 with TRBJ2-7; 8 bases agree with TRBD2. Germline CDR1 is SGHRS and CDR2 is YFSETQ. The CDR3 has 15 residues. V gave up 4 bases and J gave up 5 bases; unmatched junction bases: 11.